Listed below are T cell receptor beta chains from one sample, sequenced in a study of CD8+CD57+ T cells in acquired aplastic anemia. TCRdb analysed the reads with MiXCR anew, one entry per CDR3 protein. The data contain some 150,000 distinct CDR3 sequences, 47% of them singletons. Sequenced input: sorted CD4+, CD8+, or CD8+CD57+ T cells (not recorded which) from PBMCs. These receptors came from a human donor with aplastic anemia. Each CDR3 is given with its conserved first and last residue. The D gene is left open where the match is weak. The size of a clone is reported for some rows only, either as once, few or many, or as a class for expanded clones.

TRBJ1-6	TRBV10-1	.	.	CASNNGYNSPLHF	TGCGCCAGCAACAATGGCTATAATTCACCCCTCCACTTT
TRBJ2-4	TRBV18	.	TRBD2	CASSPQNRPSGGKNIQYF	TGTGCCAGCTCACCGCAGAACAGGCCTAGCGGGGGGAAAAACATTCAGTACTTC
TRBJ1-6	TRBV15	.	.	CATSSDGSSNQPLHF	TGTGCCACCAGCAGCGACGGGTCTAGCAATCAGCCCCTCCACTTT
TRBJ2-1	TRBV7-6	.	.	CASGLAEFSEQFF	TGTGCCAGCGGCTTAGCGGAGTTCAGTGAGCAGTTCTTC
TRBJ2-3	TRBV6-1	many	TRBD2	CASSRNSGGAAADTQYF	TGTGCCAGCAGTCGGAATAGCGGGGGGGCCGCGGCAGATACGCAGTATTTT
TRBJ1-2	TRBV7-3	.	TRBD1	CASSLTDRHGYTF	TGTGCCAGCAGCTTAACGGACAGGCACGGCTACACCTTC
TRBJ2-3	TRBV9	.	.	CASSPPGDLTDTQYF	TGTGCCAGCAGCCCGCCCGGGGACCTCACAGATACGCAGTATTTT
TRBJ2-3	TRBV10-2	.	TRBD2	CASKGGGTDTQYF	TGCGCCAGCAAGGGAGGGGGCACAGATACGCAGTATTTT
TRBJ1-4	TRBV15	few	TRBD1	CATSRRGTVEKLFF	TGTGCCACCAGCAGGCGGGGGACAGTTGAAAAACTGTTTTTT
TRBJ1-2	TRBV11-2	.	.	CASSLGDLGPHYGYTF	TGTGCCAGCAGCTTGGGAGACCTTGGCCCACACTATGGCTACACCTTC
TRBJ2-2	TRBV24-1	few	.	CATSDYIGGELFF	TGTGCCACCAGTGACTACATAGGCGGGGAGCTGTTTTTT
TRBJ2-2	TRBV7-8	few	TRBD2	CASSQTTSGGAYGGELFF	TGTGCCAGCAGCCAGACGACTAGCGGGGGGGCCTACGGCGGGGAGCTGTTTTTT
TRBJ2-7	TRBV7-9	.	.	CASSLRMGEQYF	TGTGCCAGCAGCTTGCGGATGGGTGAGCAGTACTTC
TRBJ2-7	TRBV6-1	.	TRBD2	CASTTLAAYEQYF	TGTGCCAGCACCACCCTAGCGGCCTACGAGCAGTACTTC
TRBJ2-1	TRBV2	once	TRBD2	CASSEGLAGSNEQFF	TGTGCCAGCAGTGAAGGGCTAGCGGGGAGCAATGAGCAGTTCTTC
TRBJ2-7	TRBV29-1	.	TRBD2	CSVGGGRGNSYEQYF	TGCAGCGTTGGTGGGGGGAGGGGAAACTCCTACGAGCAGTACTTC
TRBJ2-3	TRBV2	.	.	CASSVDRGAPNTQYF	TGTGCCAGCAGTGTAGATCGGGGGGCCCCAAATACGCAGTATTTT
TRBJ2-2	TRBV15	few	.	CATSRQGLSYEELFF	TGTGCCACCAGCAGACAGGGTCTGTCCTACGAGGAGCTGTTTTTT
TRBJ2-1	TRBV15	.	TRBD2	CATSRGGGADEQFF	TGCGCCACCAGCAGAGGCGGGGGGGCCGATGAGCAGTTCTTC
TRBJ2-3	TRBV7-2	many	.	CASSLAGATDTQYF	TGTGCCAGCAGCTTAGCGGGGGCCACAGATACGCAGTATTTT